This TCR beta chain was captured by sequencing in a study of blood T cell repertoires in COVID-19. Study-level background: The study drew acute and convalescent COVID-19 samples from the United States, Italy and Spain. Sources were T cells, B-cell-depleted T cells, or PBMCs; the material itself was cDNA or gDNA.

This clone was detected only a few times. V lost 0 bases to trimming and J lost 4 bases; unmatched junction nucleotides: 10. CDR1 and CDR2 from the germline V gene are SGHRS and YFSETQ. The CDR3 consists of 16 residues. In the authors' methods: The assay estimated nucleated cells by amplifying reference gene primers. The assay was immunoSEQ multiplex PCR, and TCRdb's table has in-frame clones only and misses some. For V, J and clone size, that table is used; D and trimming come from the DNA. The sample holds some 80,000 clones, about three quarters seen once. The chain recombines TRBV5-1 with TRBJ2-7, with 7 bases aligning to TRBD1. The clonotype was recovered from a human donor in a cohort sampled during active COVID-19. The sample comprised peripheral blood. The CDR3 is CASSLVPGQLAYEQYF. CDR3 DNA sequence: TGCGCCAGCAGCTTGGTCCCGGGACAGCTTGCATACGAGCAGTACTTC.